This TCR beta chain was captured by sequencing in a study of CD8 T cells in ankylosing spondylitis. Per germline, CDR1 MNHEY and CDR2 SVGAGI. V lost 0 bases to trimming and J lost 7 bases, with 12 bases between them. The length of the CDR3 is 14 residues. TCRdb re-called the 5' RACE reads with MiXCR, one entry per CDR3 protein. The sample contains more than 300,000 distinct CDR3 sequences, under 14% of which appear only once. This clonotype was counted ten times or more. The sample consisted of blood, either unsorted or a sorted T cell fraction (not recorded which). The sequence was obtained from a female donor with ankylosing spondylitis or in good health (not recorded which). The chain carries TRBV6-5 and TRBJ1-2; D remains ambiguous. The CDR3 DNA follows: TGTGCCAGCAGTTACTCGGGCCCCCCGGGTGGCTACACCTTC. This sequence encodes CASSYSGPPGGYTF.